What follows describes a single T cell receptor beta chain. Original processing notes: Researchers report that nucleated cell counts were estimated from reference gene primer amplification. Profiling relied on immunoSEQ multiplex PCR, and the TCRdb table lists in-frame clones only, not all of them. V, J and clone size were drawn from that table, and D and trimming were deduced from the DNA. This table has 120,000 to 150,000 clones, approximately 80% appearing once. The record originates from a study of blood T cell repertoires in COVID-19. The overall study: Researchers got acute and convalescent COVID-19 samples from the United States, Italy and Spain. Sources were T cells, B-cell-depleted T cells, or PBMCs; the material itself was cDNA or gDNA.

Between the trimmed V and J ends, which lost 2 bases and 2 bases, there was a span of 9 bases. The CDR3 has 15 residues. CDR1 is SGHTA and CDR2 is FQGNSA in the germline V gene. This chain links TRBV7-2 with TRBJ2-2, with a tentative D call TRBD1 (6 bases). This clonotype originated in a man aged 55 to 70 with active or convalescent COVID-19. Sequencing was performed on peripheral blood. The CDR3 DNA follows: TGTGCCAGCAGCTTAAGGGGGATCAACACCGGGGAGCTGTTTTTT. Its translation: CASSLRGINTGELFF.